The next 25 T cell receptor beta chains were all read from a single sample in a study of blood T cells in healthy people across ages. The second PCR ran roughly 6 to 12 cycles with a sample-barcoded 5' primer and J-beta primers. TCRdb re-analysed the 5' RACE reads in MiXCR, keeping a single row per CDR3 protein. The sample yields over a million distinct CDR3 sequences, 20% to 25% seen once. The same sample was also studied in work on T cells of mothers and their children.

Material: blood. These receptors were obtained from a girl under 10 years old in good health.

The CDR3 spells CSGIQGLNTEAFF. CDR3 bases: TGCAGCGGTATACAGGGCTTGAACACTGAAGCTTTCTTT. The genes are TRBV29-1 and TRBJ1-1; D is perhaps TRBD1 (6 bases). The V gene lost 7 bases and the J gene lost 0 bases, with 12 bases spanning the gap. The CDR3 is 13 amino acids. Germline loops: CDR1 SQVTM, CDR2 ANQGSEA.

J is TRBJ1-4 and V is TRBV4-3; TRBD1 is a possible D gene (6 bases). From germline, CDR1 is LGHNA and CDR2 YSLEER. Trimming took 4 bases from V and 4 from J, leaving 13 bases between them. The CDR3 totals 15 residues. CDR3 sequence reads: CASSLDRSLNEKLFF. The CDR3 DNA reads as TGCGCCAGCAGCCTCGACAGGTCCCTTAATGAAAAACTGTTTTTT.

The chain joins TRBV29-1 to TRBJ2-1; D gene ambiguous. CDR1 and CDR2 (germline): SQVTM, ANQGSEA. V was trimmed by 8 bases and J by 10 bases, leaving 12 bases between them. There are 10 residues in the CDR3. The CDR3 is CSHGLREQFF. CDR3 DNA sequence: TGCAGCCACGGCCTCAGGGAGCAGTTCTTC.

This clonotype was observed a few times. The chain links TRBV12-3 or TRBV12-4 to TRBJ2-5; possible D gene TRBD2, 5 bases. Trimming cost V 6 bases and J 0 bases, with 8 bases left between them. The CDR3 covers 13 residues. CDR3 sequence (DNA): TGTGCCAGCAGAGCGCGGGACCAAGAGACCCAGTACTTC. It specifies CASRARDQETQYF.

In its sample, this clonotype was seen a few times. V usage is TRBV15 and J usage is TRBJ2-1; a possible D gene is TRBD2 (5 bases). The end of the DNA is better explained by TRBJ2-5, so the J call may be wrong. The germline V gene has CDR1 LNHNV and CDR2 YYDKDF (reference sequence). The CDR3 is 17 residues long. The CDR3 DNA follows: TGTGCCACCAGCCCAGACGGGGAGACACGACTGGGGAAGACCCAGTACTTC. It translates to CATSPDGETRLGKTQYF.

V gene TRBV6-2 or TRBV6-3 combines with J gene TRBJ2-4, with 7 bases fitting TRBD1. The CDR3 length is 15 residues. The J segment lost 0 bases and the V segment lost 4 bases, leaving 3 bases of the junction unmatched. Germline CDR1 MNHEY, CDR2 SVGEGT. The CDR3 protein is CASSFRGIAKNIQYF. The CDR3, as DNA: TGTGCCAGCAGTTTCAGGGGGATAGCCAAAAACATTCAGTACTTC.

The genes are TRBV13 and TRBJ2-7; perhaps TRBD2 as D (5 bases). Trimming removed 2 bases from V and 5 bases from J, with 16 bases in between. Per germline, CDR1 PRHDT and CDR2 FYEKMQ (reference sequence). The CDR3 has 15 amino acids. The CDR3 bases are TGTGCCAGCAGCTTACTCGGGGAAGCGGCTAACGAGCAGTACTTC. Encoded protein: CASSLLGEAANEQYF.

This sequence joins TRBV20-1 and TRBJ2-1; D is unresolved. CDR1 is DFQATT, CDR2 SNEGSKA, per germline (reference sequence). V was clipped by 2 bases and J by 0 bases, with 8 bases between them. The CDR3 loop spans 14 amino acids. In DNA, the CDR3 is TGCAGTGCTAGAAAACTAACCTCCTACAATGAGCAGTTCTTC. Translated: CSARKLTSYNEQFF.

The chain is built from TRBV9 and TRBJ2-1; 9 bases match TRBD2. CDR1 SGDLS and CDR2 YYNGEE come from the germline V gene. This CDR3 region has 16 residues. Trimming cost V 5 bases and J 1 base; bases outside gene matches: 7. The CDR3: CASSGISGGSYNEQFF. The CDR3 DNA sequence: TGTGCCAGCAGTGGGATTAGCGGGGGATCCTACAATGAGCAGTTCTTC.

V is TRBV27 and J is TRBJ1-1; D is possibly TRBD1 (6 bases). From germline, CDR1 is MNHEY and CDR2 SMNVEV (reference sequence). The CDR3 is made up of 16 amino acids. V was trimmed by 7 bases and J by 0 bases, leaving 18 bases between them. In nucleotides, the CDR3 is TGTGCCAGCACCATACGGGCAGGGGCCCTGAACACTGAAGCTTTCTTT. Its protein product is CASTIRAGALNTEAFF.

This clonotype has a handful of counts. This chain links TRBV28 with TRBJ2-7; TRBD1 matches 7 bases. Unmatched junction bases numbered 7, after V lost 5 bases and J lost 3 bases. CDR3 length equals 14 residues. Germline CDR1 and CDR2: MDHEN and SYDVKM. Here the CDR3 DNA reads TGTGCCAGCAGTATCGGACAGGCGGTCTACGAGCAGTACTTC. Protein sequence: CASSIGQAVYEQYF.

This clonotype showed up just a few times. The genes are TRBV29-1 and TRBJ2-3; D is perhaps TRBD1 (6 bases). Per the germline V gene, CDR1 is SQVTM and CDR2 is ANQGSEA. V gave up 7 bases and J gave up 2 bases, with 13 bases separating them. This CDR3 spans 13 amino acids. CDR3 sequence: CSAPQGTTDTQYF. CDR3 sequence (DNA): TGCAGCGCCCCCCAGGGGACCACAGATACGCAGTATTTT.

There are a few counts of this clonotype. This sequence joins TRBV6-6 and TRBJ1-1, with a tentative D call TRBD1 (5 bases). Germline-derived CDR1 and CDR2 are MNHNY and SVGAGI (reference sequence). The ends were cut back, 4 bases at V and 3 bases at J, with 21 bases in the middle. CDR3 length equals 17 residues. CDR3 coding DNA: TGTGCCAGCAGTTTCCTCTCCCCGACAGAGTTCTACACTGAAGCTTTCTTT. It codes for CASSFLSPTEFYTEAFF.

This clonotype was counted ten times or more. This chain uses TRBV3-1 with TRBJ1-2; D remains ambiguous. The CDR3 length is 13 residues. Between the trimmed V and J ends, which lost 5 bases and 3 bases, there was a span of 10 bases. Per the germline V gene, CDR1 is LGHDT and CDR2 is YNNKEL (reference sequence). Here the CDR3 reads CASSATGDYGYTF. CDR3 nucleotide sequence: TGTGCCAGCAGCGCGACTGGCGACTATGGCTACACCTTC. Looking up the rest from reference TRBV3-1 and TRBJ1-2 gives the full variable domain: DTAVSQTPKYLVTQMGNDKSIKCEQNLGHDTMYWYKQDSKKFLKIMFSYNNKELIINETVPNRFSPKSPDKAHLNLHINSLELGDSAVYFCASSATGDYGYTFGSGTRLTVV.

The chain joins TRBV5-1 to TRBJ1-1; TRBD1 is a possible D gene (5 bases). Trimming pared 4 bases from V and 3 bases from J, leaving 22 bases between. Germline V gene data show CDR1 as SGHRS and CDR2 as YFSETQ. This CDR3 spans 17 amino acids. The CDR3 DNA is TGCGCCAGCAGCGTGAACACAGGAATGGGGTCGGACACTGAAGCTTTCTTT. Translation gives CASSVNTGMGSDTEAFF.

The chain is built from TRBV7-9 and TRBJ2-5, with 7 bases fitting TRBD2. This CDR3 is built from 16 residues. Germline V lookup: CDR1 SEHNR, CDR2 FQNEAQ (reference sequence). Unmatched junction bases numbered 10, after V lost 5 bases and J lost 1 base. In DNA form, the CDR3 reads TGTGCCAGCAGCCAAGGGCAGGGAGGGGTCCAAGAGACCCAGTACTTC. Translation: CASSQGQGGVQETQYF.

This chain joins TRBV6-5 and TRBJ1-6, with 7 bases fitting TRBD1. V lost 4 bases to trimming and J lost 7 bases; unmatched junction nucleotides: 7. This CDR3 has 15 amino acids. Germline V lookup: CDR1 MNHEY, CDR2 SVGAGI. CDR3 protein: CASSSSWDRNSPLHF. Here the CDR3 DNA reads TGTGCCAGCAGTTCCAGTTGGGACAGAAATTCACCCCTCCACTTT.

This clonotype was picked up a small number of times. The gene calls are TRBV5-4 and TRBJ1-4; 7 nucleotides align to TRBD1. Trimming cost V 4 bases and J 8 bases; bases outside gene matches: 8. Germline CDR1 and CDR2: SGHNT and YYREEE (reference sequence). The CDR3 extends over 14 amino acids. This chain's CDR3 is CASSHDRVTEKLFF. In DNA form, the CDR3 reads TGTGCCAGCAGCCACGACAGGGTCACGGAAAAACTGTTTTTT.

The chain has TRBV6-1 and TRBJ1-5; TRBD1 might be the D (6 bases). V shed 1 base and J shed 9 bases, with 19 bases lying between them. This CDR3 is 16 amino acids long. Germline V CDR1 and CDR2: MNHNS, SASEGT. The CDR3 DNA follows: TGTGCCAGCAGTGAAGGGGGACACCTCACGAATTGGCCCCAGCATTTT. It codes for CASSEGGHLTNWPQHF.

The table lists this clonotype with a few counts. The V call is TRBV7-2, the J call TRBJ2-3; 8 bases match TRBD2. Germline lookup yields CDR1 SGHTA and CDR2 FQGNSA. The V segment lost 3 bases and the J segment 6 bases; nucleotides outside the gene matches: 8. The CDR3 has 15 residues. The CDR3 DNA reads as TGTGCCAGCAGCTTCATGGGCGGGGGGCAGGATACGCAGTATTTT. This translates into CASSFMGGGQDTQYF.

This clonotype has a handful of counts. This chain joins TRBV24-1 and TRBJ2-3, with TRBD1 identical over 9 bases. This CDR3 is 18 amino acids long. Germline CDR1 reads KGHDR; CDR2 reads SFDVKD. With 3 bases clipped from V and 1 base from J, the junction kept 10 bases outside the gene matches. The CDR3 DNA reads TGTGCCACCAGTGATGCGACCGGGACAGGGCTAGGCACAGATACGCAGTATTTT. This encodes CATSDATGTGLGTDTQYF.

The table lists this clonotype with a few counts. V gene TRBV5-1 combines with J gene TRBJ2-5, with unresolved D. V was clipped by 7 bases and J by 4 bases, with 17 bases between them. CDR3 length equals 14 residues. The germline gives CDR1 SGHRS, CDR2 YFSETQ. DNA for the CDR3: TGCGCCAGCTCGGTGGGCGGATCGGGAGAGACCCAGTACTTC. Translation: CASSVGGSGETQYF.

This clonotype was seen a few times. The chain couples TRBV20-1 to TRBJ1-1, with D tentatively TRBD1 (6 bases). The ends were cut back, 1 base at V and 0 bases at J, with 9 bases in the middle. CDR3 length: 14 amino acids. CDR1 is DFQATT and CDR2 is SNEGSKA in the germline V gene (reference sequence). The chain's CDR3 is CSARVGTLNTEAFF. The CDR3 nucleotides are TGCAGTGCTAGAGTCGGGACACTGAACACTGAAGCTTTCTTT.

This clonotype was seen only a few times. CDR3 coding DNA: TGTGCCAGCAGTCCTGGACAGTTTGAGGTTTCGGAGACCCAGTACTTC. It encodes CASSPGQFEVSETQYF. This chain connects TRBV27 to TRBJ2-5; D may be TRBD1 (6 bases). CDR1 and CDR2 (germline): MNHEY, SMNVEV (reference sequence). V was clipped by 5 bases and J by 5 bases, with 21 bases between them. The CDR3 is 16 residues long.

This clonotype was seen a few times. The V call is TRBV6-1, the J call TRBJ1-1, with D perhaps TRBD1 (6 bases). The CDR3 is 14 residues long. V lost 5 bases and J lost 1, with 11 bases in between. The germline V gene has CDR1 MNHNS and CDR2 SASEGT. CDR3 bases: TGTGCCAGCAGTCCAAGGGGGTGGAACACTGAAGCTTTCTTT. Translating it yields CASSPRGWNTEAFF.